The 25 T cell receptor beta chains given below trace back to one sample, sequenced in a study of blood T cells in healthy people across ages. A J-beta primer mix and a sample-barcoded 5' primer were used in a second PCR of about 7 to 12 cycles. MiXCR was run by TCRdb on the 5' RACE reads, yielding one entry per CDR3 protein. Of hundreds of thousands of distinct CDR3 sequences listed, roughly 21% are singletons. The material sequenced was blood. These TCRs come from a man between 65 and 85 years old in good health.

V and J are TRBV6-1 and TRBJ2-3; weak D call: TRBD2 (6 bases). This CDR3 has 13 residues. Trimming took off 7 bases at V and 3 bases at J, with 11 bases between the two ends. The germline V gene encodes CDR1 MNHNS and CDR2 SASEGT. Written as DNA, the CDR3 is TGTGCCAGCACGGAGGGAGGAACAGATACGCAGTATTTT. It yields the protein CASTEGGTDTQYF.

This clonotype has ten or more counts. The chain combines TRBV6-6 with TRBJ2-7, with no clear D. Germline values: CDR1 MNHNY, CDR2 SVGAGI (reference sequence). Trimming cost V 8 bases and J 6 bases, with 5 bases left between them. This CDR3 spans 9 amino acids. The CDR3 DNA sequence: TGTGCCAGCGGAATCGAGCAGTACTTC. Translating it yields CASGIEQYF.

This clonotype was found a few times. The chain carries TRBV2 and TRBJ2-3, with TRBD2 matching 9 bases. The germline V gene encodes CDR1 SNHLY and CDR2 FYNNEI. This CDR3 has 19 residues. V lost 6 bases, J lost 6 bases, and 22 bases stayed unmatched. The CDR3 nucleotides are TGTGCCAGCAGCCCCAGCCGGCTCCAACTAGCGGGCCTGAGGGATACGCAGTATTTT. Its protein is CASSPSRLQLAGLRDTQYF.

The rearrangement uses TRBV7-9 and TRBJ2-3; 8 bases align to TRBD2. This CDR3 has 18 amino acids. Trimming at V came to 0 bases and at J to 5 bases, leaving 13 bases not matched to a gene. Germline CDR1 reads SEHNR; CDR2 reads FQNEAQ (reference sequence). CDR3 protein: CASSLARSSGPVGDTQYF. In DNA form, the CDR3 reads TGTGCCAGCAGCTTAGCGCGTTCTAGCGGGCCCGTCGGAGATACGCAGTATTTT.

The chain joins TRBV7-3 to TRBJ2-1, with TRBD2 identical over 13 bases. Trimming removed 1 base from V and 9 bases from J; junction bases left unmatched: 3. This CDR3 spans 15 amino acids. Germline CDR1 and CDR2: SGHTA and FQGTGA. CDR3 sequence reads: CASSLRLAGGSEQFF. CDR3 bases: TGTGCCAGCAGCTTAAGACTAGCGGGGGGAAGTGAGCAGTTCTTC.

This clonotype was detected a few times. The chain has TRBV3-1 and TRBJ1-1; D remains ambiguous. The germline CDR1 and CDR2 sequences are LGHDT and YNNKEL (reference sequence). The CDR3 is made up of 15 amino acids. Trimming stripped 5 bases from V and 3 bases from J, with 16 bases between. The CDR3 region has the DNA TGTGCCAGCAGCACCCGTGATAAACCGGACACTGAAGCTTTCTTT. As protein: CASSTRDKPDTEAFF. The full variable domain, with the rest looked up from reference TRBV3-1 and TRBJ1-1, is DTAVSQTPKYLVTQMGNDKSIKCEQNLGHDTMYWYKQDSKKFLKIMFSYNNKELIINETVPNRFSPKSPDKAHLNLHINSLELGDSAVYFCASSTRDKPDTEAFFGQGTRLTVV.

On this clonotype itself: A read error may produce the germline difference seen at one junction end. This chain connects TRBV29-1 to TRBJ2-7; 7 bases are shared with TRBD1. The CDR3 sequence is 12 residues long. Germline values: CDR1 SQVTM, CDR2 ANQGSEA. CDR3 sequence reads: CSAARQGYQQYF. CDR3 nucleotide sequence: TGCAGCGCTGCGAGACAGGGCTACCAGCAGTACTTC.

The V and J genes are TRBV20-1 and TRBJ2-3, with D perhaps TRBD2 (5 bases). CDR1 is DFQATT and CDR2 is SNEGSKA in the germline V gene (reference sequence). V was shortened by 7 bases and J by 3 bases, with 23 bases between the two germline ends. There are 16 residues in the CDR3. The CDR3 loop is CSGRSGAQRQTDTQYF. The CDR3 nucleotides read TGCAGTGGGAGAAGCGGCGCGCAGAGACAAACAGATACGCAGTATTTT.

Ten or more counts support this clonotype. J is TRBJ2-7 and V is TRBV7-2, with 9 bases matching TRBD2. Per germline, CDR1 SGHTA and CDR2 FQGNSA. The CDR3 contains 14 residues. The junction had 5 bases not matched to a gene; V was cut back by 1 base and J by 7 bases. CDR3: CASSLGGRAREQYF. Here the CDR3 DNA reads TGTGCCAGCAGCTTAGGCGGGAGGGCCAGAGAGCAGTACTTC.

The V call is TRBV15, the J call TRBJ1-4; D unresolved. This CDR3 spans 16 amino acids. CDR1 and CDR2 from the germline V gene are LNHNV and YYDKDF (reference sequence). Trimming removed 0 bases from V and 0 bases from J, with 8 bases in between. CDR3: CATSRDGRATNEKLFF. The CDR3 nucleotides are TGTGCCACCAGCAGAGATGGGCGAGCAACTAATGAAAAACTGTTTTTT.

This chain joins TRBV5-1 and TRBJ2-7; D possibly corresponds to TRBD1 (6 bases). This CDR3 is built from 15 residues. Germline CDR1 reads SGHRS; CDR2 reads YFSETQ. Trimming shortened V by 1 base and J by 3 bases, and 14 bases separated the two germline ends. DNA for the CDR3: TGCGCCAGCAGCTTGACTCCGGGACATAACTACGAGCAGTACTTC. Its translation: CASSLTPGHNYEQYF.

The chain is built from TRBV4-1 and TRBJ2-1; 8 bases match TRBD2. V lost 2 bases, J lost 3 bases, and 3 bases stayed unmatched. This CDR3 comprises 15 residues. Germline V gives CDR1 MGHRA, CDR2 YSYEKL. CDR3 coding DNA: TGCGCCAGCAGCCAACTAAGCGGGAGCTACAATGAGCAGTTCTTC. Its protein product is CASSQLSGSYNEQFF.

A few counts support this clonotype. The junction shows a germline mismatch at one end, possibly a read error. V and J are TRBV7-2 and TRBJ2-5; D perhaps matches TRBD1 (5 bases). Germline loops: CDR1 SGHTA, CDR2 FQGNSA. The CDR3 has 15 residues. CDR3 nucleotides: TGTGCCAGCAGCTTAGGGCCAGGGTACCAAGAGACCCAGTGCTTC. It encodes CASSLGPGYQETQCF.

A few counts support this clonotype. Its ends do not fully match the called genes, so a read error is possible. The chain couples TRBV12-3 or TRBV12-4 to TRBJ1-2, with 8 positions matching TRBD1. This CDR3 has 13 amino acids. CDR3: CAGSLGQGAGYTF. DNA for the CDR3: TGTGCCGGCAGCCTAGGGCAGGGGGCTGGCTACACCTTC.

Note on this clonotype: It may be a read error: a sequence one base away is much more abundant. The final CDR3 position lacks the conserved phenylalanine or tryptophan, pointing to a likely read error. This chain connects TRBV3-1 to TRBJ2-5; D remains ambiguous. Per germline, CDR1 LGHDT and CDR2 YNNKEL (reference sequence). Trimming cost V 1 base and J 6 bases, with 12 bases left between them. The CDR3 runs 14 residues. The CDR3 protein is CASSQGGGQKTQYI. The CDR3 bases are TGTGCCAGCAGCCAAGGTGGCGGTCAGAAGACCCAGTACATC.

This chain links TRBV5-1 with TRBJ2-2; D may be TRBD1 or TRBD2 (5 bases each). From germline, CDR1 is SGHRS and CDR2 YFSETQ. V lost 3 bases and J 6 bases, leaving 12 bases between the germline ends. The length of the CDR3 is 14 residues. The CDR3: CASSSTGTAGELFF. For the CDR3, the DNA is TGCGCCAGCAGCTCTACCGGGACCGCCGGGGAGCTGTTTTTT.

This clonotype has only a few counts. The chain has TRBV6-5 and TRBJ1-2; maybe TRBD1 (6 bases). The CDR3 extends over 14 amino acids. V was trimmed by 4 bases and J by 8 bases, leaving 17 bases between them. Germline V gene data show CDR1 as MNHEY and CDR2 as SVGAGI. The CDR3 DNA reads TGTGCCAGCAGTTCCGCGGGCCTAGGGGGGGGCTACACCTTC. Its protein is CASSSAGLGGGYTF.

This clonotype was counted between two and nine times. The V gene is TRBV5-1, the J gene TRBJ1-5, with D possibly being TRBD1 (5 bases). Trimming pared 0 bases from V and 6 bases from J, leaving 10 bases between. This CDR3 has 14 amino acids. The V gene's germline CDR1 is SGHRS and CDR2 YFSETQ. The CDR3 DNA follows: TGCGCCAGCAGCTTGGGGGGGGAAACTCAGCCCCAGCATTTT. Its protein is CASSLGGETQPQHF.

In DNA form, the CDR3 reads TGTGCCAGCAGCGGGGGGGCGAGGACCGAGCAGTACTTC. This gives the protein CASSGGARTEQYF. V gene TRBV9 combines with J gene TRBJ2-7, with D perhaps matching TRBD1 or TRBD2 (6 bases each). The length of the CDR3 is 13 residues. The germline V and J ends were trimmed by 3 bases and 6 bases, with 13 bases remaining between them. Germline values: CDR1 SGDLS, CDR2 YYNGEE. Together with reference TRBV9 and TRBJ2-7, the CDR3 gives the full variable domain: DSGVTQTPKHLITATGQRVTLRCSPRSGDLSVYWYQQSLDQGLQFLIQYYNGEERAKGNILERFSAQQFPDLHSELNLSSLELGDSALYFCASSGGARTEQYFGPGTRLTVT.

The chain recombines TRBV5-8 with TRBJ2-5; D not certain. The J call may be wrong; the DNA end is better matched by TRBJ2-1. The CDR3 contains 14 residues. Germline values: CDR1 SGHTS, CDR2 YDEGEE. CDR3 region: CASRDNSPYNEQFF. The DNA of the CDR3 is TGTGCCAGCAGAGACAACTCACCTTACAATGAGCAGTTCTTC.

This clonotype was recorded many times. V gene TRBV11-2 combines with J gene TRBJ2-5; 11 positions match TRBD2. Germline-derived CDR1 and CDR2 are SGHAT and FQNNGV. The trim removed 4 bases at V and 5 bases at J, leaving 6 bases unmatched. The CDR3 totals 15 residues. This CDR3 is CASSSRLAGLETQYF. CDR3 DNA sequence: TGTGCCAGCAGCTCCCGACTAGCGGGATTGGAGACCCAGTACTTC.

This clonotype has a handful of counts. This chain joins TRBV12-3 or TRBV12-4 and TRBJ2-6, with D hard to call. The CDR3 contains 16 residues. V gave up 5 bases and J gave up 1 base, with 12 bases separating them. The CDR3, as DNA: TGTGCCAGCAGTCGGGCAGTCCGATCTGGGGCCAACGTCCTGACTTTC. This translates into CASSRAVRSGANVLTF.

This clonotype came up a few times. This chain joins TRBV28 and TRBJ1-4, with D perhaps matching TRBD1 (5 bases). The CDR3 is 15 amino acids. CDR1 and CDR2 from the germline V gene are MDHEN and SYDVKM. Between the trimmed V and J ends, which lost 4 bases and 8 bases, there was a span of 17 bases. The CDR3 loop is CASSSETQGGEKLFF. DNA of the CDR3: TGTGCCAGCAGTTCCGAAACCCAGGGTGGCGAAAAACTGTTTTTT. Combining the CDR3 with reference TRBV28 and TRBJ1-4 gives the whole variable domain DVKVTQSSRYLVKRTGEKVFLECVQDMDHENMFWYRQDPGLGLRLIYFSYDVKMKEKGDIPEGYSVSREKKERFSLILESASTNQTSMYLCASSSETQGGEKLFFGSGTQLSVL.

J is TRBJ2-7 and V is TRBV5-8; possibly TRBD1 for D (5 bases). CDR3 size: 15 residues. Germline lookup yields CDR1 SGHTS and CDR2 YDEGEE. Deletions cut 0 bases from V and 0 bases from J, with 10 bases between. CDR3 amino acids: CASSLAGASSYEQYF. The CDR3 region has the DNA TGTGCCAGCAGCTTGGCTGGGGCCAGCTCCTACGAGCAGTACTTC.

CDR3 residues: CSAGIGGAGTQPQHF. CDR3 nucleotides: TGCAGTGCCGGGATAGGGGGCGCGGGCACTCAGCCCCAGCATTTT. The rearrangement links TRBV20-1 to TRBJ1-5; 7 bases map to TRBD1. CDR1 DFQATT and CDR2 SNEGSKA come from the germline V gene (reference sequence). The length of the CDR3 is 15 residues. V shed 6 bases, J shed 6 bases, and the junction held 14 bases outside the gene matches.